This entry features one T cell receptor beta chain sequence. The antigen is unknown. This sample includes further DNA sequences coding for the same CDR3. These data originate in a study of shared clonotypes between healthy human individuals. Turning to the study itself: The study enrolled a couple of women and a few men aged 18 to 49. General study findings and limits: Few donors restricted represented genetic and exposure-history diversity. Clonotype sharing among donors likely depends on sequencing depth.

When samples were unsorted, tens of millions of PBMCs were used for genomic DNA. Repertoires were generated with immunoSEQ multiplex PCR, while TCRdb's copy carries only in-frame clones and drops some. The repertoire consists of 450,000 to 650,000 clones, with roughly four fifths occurring once and the leading ten covering around 12%. This clonotype originated in a woman between 40 and 50 years old in good health. Some clones in this sample may be carry-over from other donors' samples. Sequenced sample: PBMCs.

The CDR3 nucleotides read TGTGCCAGCAGCCTCCGGTTACACAATGAGCAGTTCTTC. It codes for CASSLRLHNEQFF. The chain couples TRBV7-2 to TRBJ2-1, with D unresolved. The V gene lost 5 bases and the J gene lost 5 bases, with 10 bases spanning the gap. There are 13 residues in the CDR3. The germline V gene has CDR1 SGHTA and CDR2 FQGNSA. Using reference TRBV7-2 and TRBJ2-1 for the parts outside the CDR3, the full variable domain is GAGVSQSPSNKVTEKGKDVELRCDPISGHTALYWYRQSLGQGLEFLIYFQGNSAPDKSGLPSDRFSAERTGGSVSTLTIQRTQQEDSAVYLCASSLRLHNEQFFGPGTRLTVL.